The 30 T cell receptor beta chains presented below share a single source sample, sequenced in a study of shared clonotypes between healthy human individuals. The data were produced by immunoSEQ multiplex PCR, yet TCRdb's version contains in-frame clones alone and is incomplete. This sample has about half a million clones, with about 85% found just once. The sequenced material came from PBMCs. These receptors were obtained from a woman aged 35 to 49 in good health. Some clones in this sample may be carry-over from other donors' samples.

V is TRBV5-1 and J is TRBJ2-1, with 9 bases identical to TRBD2. CDR1 SGHRS and CDR2 YFSETQ come from the germline V gene. CDR3 size: 16 residues. V gave up 1 base and J gave up 4 bases; unmatched junction bases: 6. The CDR3 nucleotides are TGCGCCAGCAGCTTGACTAGCGGGCCGATATACAATGAGCAGTTCTTC. Translating gives CASSLTSGPIYNEQFF.

The chain combines TRBV7-2 with TRBJ1-2, with D uncertain. CDR3 size: 12 residues. CDR1 is SGHTA, CDR2 FQGNSA, per germline. Trimming cost V 5 bases and J 7 bases, with 11 bases left between them. The CDR3 reads CASSLRLGGYTF. The DNA of the CDR3 is TGTGCCAGCAGCCTTCGTCTCGGTGGCTACACCTTC.

This chain connects TRBV7-8 to TRBJ2-1; TRBD2 matches at 9 bases. The CDR3 runs 16 residues. Trimming cost V 5 bases and J 9 bases; bases outside gene matches: 14. Germline CDR1 is SGHVS and CDR2 is FQNEAQ. The DNA of the CDR3 is TGTGCCAGCAGCGGGGCCTGGGTAGCGGGAGTGAGTGAGCAGTTCTTC. This gives the protein CASSGAWVAGVSEQFF. The complete variable domain, with remaining parts taken from reference TRBV7-8 and TRBJ2-1, reads GAGVSQSPRYKVAKRGQDVALRCDPISGHVSLFWYQQALGQGPEFLTYFQNEAQLDKSGLPSDRFFAERPEGSVSTLKIQRTQQEDSAVYLCASSGAWVAGVSEQFFGPGTRLTVL.

This clone was observed once. This sequence joins TRBV7-3 and TRBJ2-7, with 10 bases fitting TRBD1. Germline V gene sequence: CDR1 SGHTA, CDR2 FQGTGA. This CDR3 comprises 15 residues. J lost 4 bases, V lost 0 bases, and 3 bases had no gene match. The CDR3 DNA reads as TGTGCCAGCAGCTTAACCGGGACAGGGGAGTACGAGCAGTACTTC. The encoded protein is CASSLTGTGEYEQYF. Using reference TRBV7-3 and TRBJ2-7 for the parts outside the CDR3, the full variable domain is GAGVSQTPSNKVTEKGKYVELRCDPISGHTALYWYRQSLGQGPEFLIYFQGTGAADDSGLPNDRFFAVRPEGSVSTLKIQRTERGDSAVYLCASSLTGTGEYEQYFGPGTRLTVT.

The chain combines TRBV19 with TRBJ1-1, with TRBD1 as a possible D gene (6 bases). The germline V and J ends were trimmed by 6 bases and 4 bases, with 15 bases remaining between them. There are 14 residues in the CDR3. Germline V gene data show CDR1 as LNHDA and CDR2 as SQIVND (reference sequence). DNA of the CDR3: TGTGCCAGTAGAACCAGGGGCCGGGTCACTGAAGCTTTCTTT. Residues: CASRTRGRVTEAFF.

The chain couples TRBV9 to TRBJ2-5; TRBD1 agrees at 8 bases. V lost 3 bases, J lost 5 bases, and 3 bases stayed unmatched. Germline V CDR1 and CDR2: SGDLS, YYNGEE. The CDR3 totals 13 residues. The CDR3 DNA reads as TGTGCCAGCAGCGCAGGGGGCTTGGAGACCCAGTACTTC. It yields the protein CASSAGGLETQYF.

The chain links TRBV7-9 to TRBJ1-1, with D perhaps matching TRBD1 (6 bases). The V gene's germline CDR1 is SEHNR and CDR2 FQNEAQ (reference sequence). V lost 5 bases and J 0 bases, leaving 16 bases between the germline ends. The CDR3 is made up of 16 amino acids. This CDR3 reads CASSPRTAPMNTEAFF. In nucleotides, the CDR3 is TGTGCCAGCAGCCCGCGGACAGCCCCCATGAACACTGAAGCTTTCTTT.

In its sample, this clone was seen once. With a far larger clone one base away, a read error is the likely cause. The gene calls are TRBV7-2 and TRBJ1-5; the D is unclear. The CDR3 sequence is 13 residues long. Germline loops: CDR1 SGHTA, CDR2 FQGNSA. CDR3 sequence (DNA): TGTGCCAGCAGCTCCTATTCCAATCAGCCCCTGCATTTT. The encoded protein is CASSSYSNQPLHF.

This chain uses TRBV30 with TRBJ2-7; 8 positions match TRBD2. V lost 0 bases to trimming and J lost 2 bases; unmatched junction nucleotides: 6. The CDR3 is 15 residues long. Germline V CDR1 and CDR2: GTSNPN, SVGIG (reference sequence). The CDR3 reads CAWSVLREVPYEQYF. Written as DNA, the CDR3 is TGTGCCTGGAGTGTACTGCGGGAGGTGCCCTACGAGCAGTACTTC.

Concerning this clone: Since a far larger clone is one base different, this is likely a read error. The identical CDR3 is also encoded by other nucleotide sequences in the sample. The J gene is TRBJ2-1, the V gene TRBV11-3; D is possibly TRBD2 (5 bases). With 2 bases removed from V and 6 bases from J, the gap between germline ends came to 8 bases. The germline V gene encodes CDR1 SGHNT and CDR2 YENEEA. The CDR3 contains 13 residues. The CDR3 reads CASSLMRVNEQFF. The CDR3 DNA sequence: TGTGCCAGCAGCTTAATGAGGGTCAATGAGCAGTTCTTC.

As for this clone: With only one base between it and a far larger clone, this is likely a read error. Other DNA sequences in the sample encode the same CDR3. This chain uses TRBV27 with TRBJ2-2, with D maybe TRBD1 (5 bases). Trimming cost V 4 bases and J 8 bases, with 14 bases left between them. The CDR3 runs to 14 residues. Germline V gene lookup returns CDR1 MNHEY and CDR2 SMNVEV (reference sequence). The CDR3 bases are TGTGCCAGCAGTTCCTCGACAGTCACTGGGGAGCTGTTTTTT. It specifies CASSSSTVTGELFF.

The chain joins TRBV30 to TRBJ1-2; 8 bases are a match to TRBD1. The CDR3 is made up of 12 amino acids. Per the germline V gene, CDR1 is GTSNPN and CDR2 is SVGIG (reference sequence). With 5 bases clipped from V and 8 bases from J, the junction kept 7 bases outside the gene matches. CDR3 loop: CAWAGTGNGYTF. CDR3 bases: TGTGCCTGGGCCGGGACAGGAAACGGCTACACCTTC.

As concerns this clone: A read error is likely here: a far larger clone is one base away. Other DNA sequences in the same sample also yield this CDR3. V and J are TRBV25-1 and TRBJ1-2; a possible D gene is TRBD1 (6 bases). The CDR3 runs to 17 residues. In germline, CDR1 is MGHDK, CDR2 SYGVNS. CDR3 in amino acids: CASSEEPGADSGYGYTF. CDR3 sequence (DNA): TGTGCCAGCAGTGAAGAGCCAGGGGCCGATTCTGGCTATGGATACACCTTC.

This clone is a singleton in its sample. This sequence joins TRBV5-1 and TRBJ2-7; a possible D gene is TRBD2 (5 bases). V was clipped by 4 bases and J by 3 bases, with 11 bases between them. CDR3 size: 13 residues. Germline loops: CDR1 SGHRS, CDR2 YFSETQ. CDR3 region: CASSQDGLYEQYF. The CDR3, as DNA: TGCGCCAGCAGCCAAGACGGACTCTACGAGCAGTACTTC.

The chain has TRBV11-1 and TRBJ1-3, with 7 bases lining up with TRBD1. V shed 5 bases, J shed 0 bases, and the junction held 10 bases outside the gene matches. The CDR3 is 17 residues long. Germline CDR1 and CDR2: SGHAT and FQDESV (reference sequence). The DNA for the CDR3 is TGTGCCAGCAGCCCATACAGGGGCCGGAACTCTGGAAACACCATATATTTT. Protein: CASSPYRGRNSGNTIYF.

Turning to this clone: A read error is likely here: a far larger clone is one base away. The chain joins TRBV30 to TRBJ1-1; D unresolved. This CDR3 spans 15 amino acids. Germline V gives CDR1 GTSNPN, CDR2 SVGIG (reference sequence). CDR3 sequence: CAWCVGPQLNTEAFF. For the CDR3, the DNA is TGTGCCTGGTGTGTAGGCCCTCAACTGAACACTGAAGCTTTCTTT. The complete variable domain, with remaining parts taken from reference TRBV30 and TRBJ1-1, reads SQTIHQWPATLVQPVGSPLSLECTVEGTSNPNLYWYRQAAGRGLQLLFYSVGIGQISSEVPQNLSASRPQDRQFILSSKKLLLSDSGFYLCAWCVGPQLNTEAFFGQGTRLTVV.

About this clone itself: Compared with germline, one end of the junction differs, possibly owing to a read error. V gene TRBV6-6 combines with J gene TRBJ1-5; maybe TRBD1 (6 bases). There are 13 residues in the CDR3. CDR1 is MNHNY, CDR2 SVGAGI, per germline (reference sequence). CDR3 nucleotide sequence: TGTGCCAGCAGTTACCTCCGGGACACCTCTCTAGTTTTT. Translation: CASSYLRDTSLVF.

The chain is built from TRBV30 and TRBJ2-2; D not resolved. CDR1 is GTSNPN, CDR2 SVGIG, per germline (reference sequence). Trimming removed 6 bases from V and 2 bases from J, with 4 bases in between. The CDR3 is 11 residues long. This chain's CDR3 is CACSNTGELFF. The DNA for the CDR3 is TGTGCCTGTTCCAACACCGGGGAGCTGTTTTTT.

This clone was observed a few times. With a far larger clone one base away, a read error is the likely cause. This same CDR3 is encoded by further DNA sequences in the sample. This chain connects TRBV29-1 to TRBJ1-2; D remains unclear. Germline CDR1 reads SQVTM; CDR2 reads ANQGSEA. The CDR3 extends over 11 amino acids. CDR3 bases: TGCAGCGCGGGAGACAACTACGGCTACACCTTC. It translates to CSAGDNYGYTF.

The chain couples TRBV18 to TRBJ2-7; D possibly corresponds to TRBD1 (6 bases). Germline V gene sequence: CDR1 KGHSH, CDR2 LQKENI. Deletions cut 3 bases from V and 7 bases from J, with 10 bases between. The CDR3 runs 12 residues. CDR3 amino acids: CASSPNREEQYF. CDR3 nucleotides: TGTGCCAGCTCACCCAACAGGGAAGAGCAGTACTTC.

The chain combines TRBV4-1 with TRBJ1-5; 8 bases fit TRBD1. CDR3 length equals 18 residues. The V and J ends lost 3 bases and 4 bases, in that order; junction bases with no gene match: 14. Looked up from germline, CDR1 is MGHRA and CDR2 is YSYEKL. The CDR3 DNA reads TGCGCCAGCAGCCAGAGTAGGGCCAGGACAGGGTCAAATCAGCCCCAGCATTTT. This codes for CASSQSRARTGSNQPQHF.

Comment on this clone: A far larger clone is off by one base, so a read error is likely. Other DNA sequences in the same sample also yield this CDR3. The chain has TRBV11-2 and TRBJ1-2, with 11 nucleotides matching TRBD1. CDR3 length equals 14 residues. The junction had 5 bases not matched to a gene; V was cut back by 6 bases and J by 5 bases. Germline CDR1 is SGHAT and CDR2 is FQNNGV. The CDR3 here is CASRSGQGAYGYTF. The CDR3 coding sequence is TGTGCCAGCAGAAGCGGACAGGGGGCTTATGGCTACACCTTC.

The chain couples TRBV6-6 to TRBJ1-4, with D maybe TRBD1 (5 bases). The germline V gene has CDR1 MNHNY and CDR2 SVGAGI (reference sequence). With 2 bases removed from V and 15 bases from J, the gap between germline ends came to 16 bases. This CDR3 comprises 13 residues. CDR3 nucleotide sequence: TGTGCCAGCAGTTACGTTGAGGCAGGGTCGGTGTTTTTT. It yields the protein CASSYVEAGSVFF.

This clone was counted only a few times. V usage is TRBV30 and J usage is TRBJ2-6; possible D gene TRBD2, 7 bases. The CDR3 consists of 14 residues. V was shortened by 5 bases and J by 3 bases, with 11 bases between the two germline ends. Germline V CDR1 and CDR2: GTSNPN, SVGIG (reference sequence). The CDR3 sequence is CAWYGGLGANVLTF. CDR3 nucleotides: TGTGCCTGGTACGGGGGGCTTGGGGCCAACGTCCTGACTTTC. Full variable domain (outside the CDR3, taken from reference TRBV30 and TRBJ2-6): SQTIHQWPATLVQPVGSPLSLECTVEGTSNPNLYWYRQAAGRGLQLLFYSVGIGQISSEVPQNLSASRPQDRQFILSSKKLLLSDSGFYLCAWYGGLGANVLTFGAGSRLTVL.

This clone was counted once. Other nucleotide sequences from this sample produce the same CDR3. V is TRBV18 and J is TRBJ2-7, with 10 bases identical to TRBD1. Looked up from germline, CDR1 is KGHSH and CDR2 is LQKENI. CDR3 length: 13 residues. The ends lost 2 bases at V and 6 bases at J; junction bases unmatched: 1. As DNA, the CDR3 is TGTGCCAGCTCACCAGGACAGGGGGGCGAGCAGTACTTC. Amino acids: CASSPGQGGEQYF.

This chain uses TRBV7-9 with TRBJ1-2; D is unclear. This CDR3 has 13 amino acids. V lost 4 bases to trimming and J lost 8 bases, with 14 bases between them. CDR1 is SEHNR, CDR2 FQNEAQ, per germline (reference sequence). The CDR3 loop is CASSSTQAPGYTF. The CDR3 DNA follows: TGTGCCAGCAGCTCCACCCAGGCGCCGGGCTACACCTTC.

This chain links TRBV30 with TRBJ1-1, with 7 nucleotides matching TRBD1. Per the germline V gene, CDR1 is GTSNPN and CDR2 is SVGIG (reference sequence). With 1 base clipped from V and 5 bases from J, the junction kept 4 bases outside the gene matches. There are 13 residues in the CDR3. DNA for the CDR3: TGTGCCTGGAGTGAGGGGGCGAGGACTGAAGCTTTCTTT. The encoded protein is CAWSEGARTEAFF.

The rearrangement joins TRBV27 to TRBJ1-6; perhaps TRBD1 as D (5 bases). The germline V gene encodes CDR1 MNHEY and CDR2 SMNVEV (reference sequence). This CDR3 comprises 15 residues. Trimming stripped 6 bases from V and 9 bases from J, with 18 bases between. The CDR3 loop reads CASSQSSGEGSPLHF. Here the CDR3 DNA reads TGTGCCAGCAGCCAAAGTTCGGGGGAGGGTTCACCCCTCCACTTT.

A remark on this clone: A much more abundant neighbour one base away suggests this may be a read error. The V call is TRBV5-1, the J call TRBJ2-3; 7 bases map to TRBD1. The germline V gene encodes CDR1 SGHRS and CDR2 YFSETQ. V dropped 0 bases and J dropped 2; count of bases not matched to a gene: 3. The length of the CDR3 is 15 residues. CDR3 nucleotides: TGCGCCAGCAGCTTGGAGGGACAGACCACAGATACGCAGTATTTT. Protein sequence: CASSLEGQTTDTQYF.

Remarks on this clone: This likely stems from a read error, as it lies one base from a far larger clone. This sequence joins TRBV5-4 and TRBJ2-2; TRBD2 matches 8 bases. This CDR3 has 17 residues. Germline V gene sequence: CDR1 SGHNT, CDR2 YYREEE (reference sequence). Here the CDR3 reads CASSLSLAGQFTRELFF. In DNA, the CDR3 is TGTGCCAGCAGCTTGAGTCTAGCGGGTCAATTCACCAGGGAGCTGTTTTTT.